This T cell receptor (beta chain) derives from a study of a mutant IDH1 vaccine in newly diagnosed glioma. On the study more broadly: Following radiotherapy alone, or alongside temozolomide cycles, vaccination was started after an interval of 4-6 weeks.

V lost 5 bases and J 3 bases, leaving 17 bases between the germline ends. Germline V CDR1 and CDR2: MGHRA, YSYEKL. This CDR3 comprises 15 residues. With respect to this clone: Antigen unknown.

Produced via immunoSEQ multiplex PCR; TCRdb's table is partial and in-frame only. The sample records nearly 25,000 clones, about 81% being singletons. Time point noted: week 47, end of study. A 20-mer mutant IDH1 peptide at 300 ug was injected subcutaneously with topical imiquimod. Astrocytomas found in donors were new, WHO grade 3 or 4, IDH1-mutant and ATRX-lost. Here the sequenced sample was PBMCs, taken from a glioma patient whose treatment included an IDH1 peptide vaccine. This clonotype was obtained from a man between 40 and 49 years old with glioma. Some clones in this sample may be carry-over from other donors' samples. The rearrangement joins TRBV4-1 to TRBJ2-7; D is possibly TRBD1 (7 bases). The CDR3 bases are TGCGCCAGCAGCGTTACGGGGGCAGGGGGCTACGAGCAGTACTTC. Amino acids: CASSVTGAGGYEQYF.